Listed below are T cell receptor beta chains from one sample, sequenced in a study of cytomegalovirus exposure and HLA in healthy donors. The protocol was immunoSEQ multiplex PCR, while the TCRdb copy is restricted to in-frame clones and leaves out a portion. The sample records about 220,000 clones, around 80% being singletons. The sequenced sample consisted of PBMCs. The origin of the receptors is a man aged 40-49 years in good health and CMV-seropositive. Each CDR3 is given with its conserved first and last residue. A D gene is named only where the DNA matches it firmly. The size field is filled for only some rows; it gives once, few, many or a size class.

14,few,.,TRBV19,TRBJ1-4,CASMRSPTNEKLFF,TGTGCCAGTATGAGGAGTCCAACTAATGAAAAACTGTTTTTT
14,few,.,TRBV30,TRBJ1-1,CAWSVLVGRTEAFF,TGTGCCTGGAGTGTACTGGTGGGCAGGACTGAAGCTTTCTTT
16,.,TRBD2,TRBV7-6,TRBJ2-3,CASSLEAGLATDTQYF,TGTGCCAGCAGCTTAGAGGCGGGACTAGCCACAGATACGCAGTATTTT
15,.,.,TRBV19,TRBJ1-5,CASTSDRGGNQPQHF,.
15,.,TRBD2,TRBV6-5,TRBJ2-1,CASRSPGLAWNEQFF,TGTGCCAGCAGGTCTCCGGGACTAGCATGGAATGAGCAGTTCTTC
17,.,TRBD1,TRBV7-9,TRBJ1-2,CSSSPYGTGAANYGYTF,TGTTCCAGCAGCCCTTATGGCACAGGGGCGGCCAACTATGGCTACACCTTC
18,.,.,TRBV5-5,TRBJ2-6,CASSSQGPLPSGANVLTF,TGTGCCAGCAGCTCCCAGGGTCCCCTGCCCTCTGGGGCCAACGTCCTGACTTTC
14,.,.,TRBV6-6,TRBJ2-2,CASRLTANTGELFF,TGTGCCAGCAGATTGACAGCGAACACCGGGGAGCTGTTTTTT
14,.,.,TRBV18,TRBJ2-7,CASSPIDSGSEQYF,TGTGCCAGCTCACCAATAGATTCGGGGTCCGAGCAGTACTTC
14,.,.,TRBV7-8,TRBJ2-5,CASSLEAYQETQYF,TGTGCCAGCAGCTTAGAAGCCTACCAAGAGACCCAGTACTTC
18,.,.,TRBV7-9,TRBJ2-1,CSSSLGGSGGIIYNEQFF,TGTTCCAGCAGCTTAGGGGGCTCGGGGGGCATTATCTACAATGAGCAGTTCTTC